This note documents a single T cell receptor (beta chain) sequence. The antigen is not known. This sample is drawn from a study of CD8 T cells in Susac syndrome. An amount of RNA that ranged from roughly 0.45 to 1 ug was reverse transcribed with random hexamers. MiXCR, run by TCRdb on the immunoSEQ multiplex PCR reads, gives a single entry per CDR3 protein. The sample holds some 260,000 distinct CDR3 sequences, 70% to 90% seen once. Study-level points and caveats: It was acknowledged by the study that relatively few individuals were included in its TCR sequencing and HLA analysis.

Negative magnetic isolation gave CD8+ and CD4+ cells; FACS enriched CD8+ TEMRA. This clonotype was obtained from a human donor with multiple sclerosis. Material: CD8+ T cells from PBMCs.

CDR3 nucleotide sequence: TGTGCCAGCAGTAGTTGGCTAGCTCAGAATGAGCAGTTCTTC. Translating gives CASSSWLAQNEQFF. The genes are TRBV27 and TRBJ2-1; a weak D match, TRBD2 (5 bases). From germline, CDR1 is MNHEY and CDR2 SMNVEV (reference sequence). The V end lost 5 bases, the J end lost 7 bases, and 15 bases lay between the germline ends. This CDR3 has 14 residues.